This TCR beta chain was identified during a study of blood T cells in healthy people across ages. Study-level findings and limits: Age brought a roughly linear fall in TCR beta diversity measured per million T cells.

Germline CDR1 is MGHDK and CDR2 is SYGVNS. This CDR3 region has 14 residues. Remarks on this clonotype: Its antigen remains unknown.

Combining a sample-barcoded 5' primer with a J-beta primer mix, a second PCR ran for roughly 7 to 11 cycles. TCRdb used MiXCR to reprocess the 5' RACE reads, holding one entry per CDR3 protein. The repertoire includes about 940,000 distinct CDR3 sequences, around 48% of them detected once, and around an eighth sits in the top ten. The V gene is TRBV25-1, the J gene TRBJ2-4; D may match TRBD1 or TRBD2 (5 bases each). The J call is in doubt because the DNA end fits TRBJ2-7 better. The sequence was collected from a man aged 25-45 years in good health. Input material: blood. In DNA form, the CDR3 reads TGTGCCAGCAGCGCCCGGGACCCTCCCTACGAGCAGTACTTC. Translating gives CASSARDPPYEQYF.